Sequencing of this T cell receptor beta chain was carried out in a study of response to subunit inactivated influenza vaccine. A few counts support this clonotype. The antigen remains undetermined. Overall study results and limits: A suggestion made by the authors is that each seasonal influenza vaccination recruits few new T cells.

V shed 1 base and J shed 4 bases, with 9 bases lying between them. This CDR3 spans 14 amino acids. CDR1 LGHNA and CDR2 YNFKEQ come from the germline V gene. One entry per CDR3 protein, called by TCRdb with MiXCR from the RT-PCR reads. The sample contains 700,000 to 800,000 distinct CDR3 sequences, 18% of which appear only once. The V and J genes are TRBV4-2 and TRBJ2-3, with no clear D. The TCR originated in a man aged 50 to 59 who received an inactivated influenza vaccine. The sequencing used PBMCs from blood, collected 4 to 6 days after vaccination. CDR3 nucleotide sequence: TGTGCCAGCAGCCAAGGAGTGGGTTCAGATACGCAGTATTTT. Translating it yields CASSQGVGSDTQYF.